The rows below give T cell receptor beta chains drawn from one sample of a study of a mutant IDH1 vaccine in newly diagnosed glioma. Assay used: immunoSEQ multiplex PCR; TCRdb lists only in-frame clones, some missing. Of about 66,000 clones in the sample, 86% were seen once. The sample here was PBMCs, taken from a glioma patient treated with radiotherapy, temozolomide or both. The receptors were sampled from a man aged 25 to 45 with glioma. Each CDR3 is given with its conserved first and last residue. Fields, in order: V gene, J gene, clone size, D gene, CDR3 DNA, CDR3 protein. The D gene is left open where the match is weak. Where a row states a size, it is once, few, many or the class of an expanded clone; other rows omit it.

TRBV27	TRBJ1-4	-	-	TGTGCCAGCAGTTCAACAGGGTTAGGACTGTTTTTT	CASSSTGLGLFF
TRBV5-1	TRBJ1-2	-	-	TGCGCCAGCAGCCCCACAGGGAATCCGACAGAGTACTATGGCTACACCTTC	CASSPTGNPTEYYGYTF
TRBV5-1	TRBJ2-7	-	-	TGCGCCAGCAGCTTGTATGACAGCTACGAGCAGTACTTC	CASSLYDSYEQYF
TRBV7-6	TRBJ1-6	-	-	TGTGCCAGCAGCATTGCACCTCTCGGATCACCCCTCCACTTT	CASSIAPLGSPLHF
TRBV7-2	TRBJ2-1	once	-	TGTGCCAGCAGCTTAGACTGGACCTCCTACAATGAGCAGTTCTTC	CASSLDWTSYNEQFF
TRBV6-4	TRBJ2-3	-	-	TGTGCCAGCAGTGAACCGGGGGCGCCCACAGATACGCAGTATTTT	CASSEPGAPTDTQYF
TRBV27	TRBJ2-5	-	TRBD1	TGTGCCAGCAGTTTGGACAGGGGAGGGGGAGTAGCAGAGACCCAGTACTTC	CASSLDRGGGVAETQYF
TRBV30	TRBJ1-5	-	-	TGTGCCTGGAGTAGGGATTCCAATCAGCCCCAGCATTTT	CAWSRDSNQPQHF
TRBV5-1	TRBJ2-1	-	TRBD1	TGCGCCAGCAGCGCCCCGGGACAGTACTACAATGAGCAGTTCTTC	CASSAPGQYYNEQFF
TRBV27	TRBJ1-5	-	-	TGTGCCAGCAGGCTCGGGGGCCCCCGGAATCAGCCCCAGCATTTT	CASRLGGPRNQPQHF
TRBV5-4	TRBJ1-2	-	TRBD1	TGTGCCAGCAGCTTGTACTCGACAGGGCGTTCGGACGGCTACACCTTC	CASSLYSTGRSDGYTF
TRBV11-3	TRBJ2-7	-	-	TGTGCCAGCAGCTTCGACGGCGGCGAGCAGTACTTC	CASSFDGGEQYF
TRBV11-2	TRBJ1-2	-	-	TGTGCCAGCAGCCCCTCGGTCGGGACCTATGGCTACACCTTC	CASSPSVGTYGYTF
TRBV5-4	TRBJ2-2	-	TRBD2	TGTGCCAGCAGCGCCCGGTCTAGCGGGAACGGGGAGCTGTTTTTT	CASSARSSGNGELFF
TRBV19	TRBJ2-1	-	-	TGTGCCAGTAGTAGGGGATTGGCAGTGGCGAACAATGAGCAGTTCTTC	CASSRGLAVANNEQFF
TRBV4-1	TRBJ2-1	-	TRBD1	TGCGCCAGCAGCCAAGATCTGACAGGGTGGAATGAGCAGTTCTTC	CASSQDLTGWNEQFF
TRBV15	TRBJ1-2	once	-	TGTGCCACCAGCAGAGAAAAGGATGCTAACTATGGCTACACCTTC	CATSREKDANYGYTF
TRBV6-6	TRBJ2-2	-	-	TGTGCCAGCAAAACGTTGTCAGATATCGGGGAGCTGTTTTTT	CASKTLSDIGELFF
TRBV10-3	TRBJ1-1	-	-	TGTGCCATCAGTGCGGACAAGTCGGACACTGAAGCTTTCTTT	CAISADKSDTEAFF
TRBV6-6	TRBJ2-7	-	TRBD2	TGTGCCAGCAGTTCCACTAGCGGACCTTCCTACGAGCAGTACTTC	CASSSTSGPSYEQYF
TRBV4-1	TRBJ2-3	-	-	TGCGCCAGCAGCCACAGCGGGACAAGATCCTTTTTTACGGATACGCAGTATTTT	CASSHSGTRSFFTDTQYF
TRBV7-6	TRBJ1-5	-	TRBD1	TGTGCCAGCAGCCTCGGACAGGGTGTCGACAATCAGCCCCAGCATTTT	CASSLGQGVDNQPQHF
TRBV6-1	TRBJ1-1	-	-	TGTGCCGGCAGTGAAGATCCCTGGGCCAACACTGAAGCTTTCTTT	CAGSEDPWANTEAFF
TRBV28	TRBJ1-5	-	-	TGTGCCAGCAGTTCCTCAGGGGCGGGCAATCAGCCCCAGCATTTT	CASSSSGAGNQPQHF
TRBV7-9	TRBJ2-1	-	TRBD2	TGTGCCAGCAGCTCGGGACTAGCAGGGGGATTGAGGTACAATGAGCAGTTCTTC	CASSSGLAGGLRYNEQFF
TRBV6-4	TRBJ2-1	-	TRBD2	TGTGCCAGCAGCGGGACTAGCGACTACAATGAGCAGTTCTTC	CASSGTSDYNEQFF
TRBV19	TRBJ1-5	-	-	TGTGCCAGTAGTATCCAAAGGGGGTCCCAGCATTTT	CASSIQRGSQHF
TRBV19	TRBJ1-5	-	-	TGTGCCAGTAGTCTTAGCCCTGGCAGCAATCAGCCCCAGCATTTT	CASSLSPGSNQPQHF
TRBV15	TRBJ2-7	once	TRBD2	TGTGCCACCAGCATGAGACTAGCGGGGGCGAGATACGAGCAGTACTTC	CATSMRLAGARYEQYF